This T cell receptor (beta chain) was recorded in a study of cytomegalovirus exposure and HLA in healthy donors. A single count supports this clone. With V trimmed by 10 bases and J by 3 bases, 14 bases remained unmatched. The germline gives CDR1 MNHNS, CDR2 SASEGT. The CDR3 sequence is 15 residues long. PCR was performed using 60 Vbeta and 13 Jbeta primers. Sequencing used immunoSEQ multiplex PCR; TCRdb keeps in-frame clones, though not all of them. The table has around 31,000 clones, about three fifths seen once. This TCR came from a male donor in good health and CMV-seropositive. V gene TRBV6-1 combines with J gene TRBJ1-1, with 7 bases that match TRBD1. What was sequenced was PBMCs. The CDR3 spells CATDDRENWYTEAFF. The CDR3 nucleotides read TGTGCCACCGACGACAGGGAGAATTGGTACACTGAAGCTTTCTTT.